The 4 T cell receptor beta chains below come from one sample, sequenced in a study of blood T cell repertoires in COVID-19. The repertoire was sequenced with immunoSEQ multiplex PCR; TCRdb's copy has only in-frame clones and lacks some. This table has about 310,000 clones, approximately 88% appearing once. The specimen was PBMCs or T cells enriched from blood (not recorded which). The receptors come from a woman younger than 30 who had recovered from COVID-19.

As DNA, the CDR3 is TGTGCCTGGGTACAATTACAGGGGGTGACTGAAGCTTTCTTT. Amino acids: CAWVQLQGVTEAFF. The gene calls are TRBV30 and TRBJ1-1; 8 nucleotides match TRBD1. The CDR3 runs 14 residues. Trimming cost V 5 bases and J 5 bases; bases outside gene matches: 10. The germline V gene has CDR1 GTSNPN and CDR2 SVGIG (reference sequence).

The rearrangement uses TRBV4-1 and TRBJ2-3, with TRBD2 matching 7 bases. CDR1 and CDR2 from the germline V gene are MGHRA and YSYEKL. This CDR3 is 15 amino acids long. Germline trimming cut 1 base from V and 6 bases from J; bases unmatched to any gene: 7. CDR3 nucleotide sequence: TGCGCCAGCAGCCAAGTGCTCGGGGGGAGCGATACGCAGTATTTT. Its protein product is CASSQVLGGSDTQYF.

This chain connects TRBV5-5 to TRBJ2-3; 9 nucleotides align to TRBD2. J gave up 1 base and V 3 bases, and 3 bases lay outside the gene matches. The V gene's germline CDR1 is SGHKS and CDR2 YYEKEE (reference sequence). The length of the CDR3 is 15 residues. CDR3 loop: CASSSVAGGTDTQYF. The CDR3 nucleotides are TGTGCCAGCAGCTCCGTAGCGGGGGGCACAGATACGCAGTATTTT.

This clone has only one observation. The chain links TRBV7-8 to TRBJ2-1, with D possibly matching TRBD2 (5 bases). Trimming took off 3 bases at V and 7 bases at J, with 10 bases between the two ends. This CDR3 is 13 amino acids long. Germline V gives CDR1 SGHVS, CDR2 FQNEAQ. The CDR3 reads CASSLQRGNEQFF. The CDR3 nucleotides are TGTGCCAGCAGCTTGCAACGAGGGAATGAGCAGTTCTTC.